The T cell receptor (beta chain) under discussion was sequenced for a study of shared T cell receptors in the human thymus. Libraries were prepared by immunoSEQ multiplex PCR; TCRdb keeps only in-frame clonotypes and omits some of them. This sample has 55,000 to 75,000 clones, with about 95% found just once. This receptor was taken from a human donor. Sequenced sample: thymocytes.

DNA of the CDR3: TGCGCCAGCAGCCCGCCGGGCTCACCCCTCCACTTT. As protein: CASSPPGSPLHF. The chain couples TRBV4-1 to TRBJ1-6; D is unresolved. Trimming took 4 bases from V and 10 from J, leaving 8 bases between them. CDR1 and CDR2 from the germline V gene are MGHRA and YSYEKL. The CDR3 has 12 residues.